Detailed here is one T cell receptor (beta chain). The antigen is unknown. The record originates from a study of Tregs in tolerant kidney transplant recipients. Study observations and caveats: This study did not directly address biological reproducibility. In tolerant patients, donor-specific Tregs outgrew total Tregs, suggesting antigen-driven expansion.

Some clones are missing from TCRdb's copy, which holds only in-frame ones; the method was immunoSEQ multiplex PCR. Of more than 70,000 clones listed, roughly nine tenths were seen once; the top ten hold 1.6%. The CDR3 consists of 12 residues. Germline V gene data show CDR1 as MNHEY and CDR2 as SVGAGI. V was trimmed by 6 bases and J by 4 bases, leaving 9 bases between them. Related graft donors supplied nonmyeloablative bone marrow transplants, and mixed chimerism was transient. Thawed PBMCs were FACS-sorted into unstimulated CD4+CD25+CD127- regulatory T cells, CD4+CD25- non-regulatory cells, CD4 and CD8 cells.

The sample was CD4+ T cells from blood (PBMCs), taken 24 months after the transplant. The chain recombines TRBV6-5 with TRBJ1-2; D might be TRBD1 (5 bases). This clonotype originated in a human patient who received a combined kidney and bone marrow transplant. Part of the T cells may come from the graft donor. The CDR3 sequence: CASRRGTYGYTF. The CDR3 bases are TGTGCCAGCAGGCGGGGGACCTATGGCTACACCTTC.